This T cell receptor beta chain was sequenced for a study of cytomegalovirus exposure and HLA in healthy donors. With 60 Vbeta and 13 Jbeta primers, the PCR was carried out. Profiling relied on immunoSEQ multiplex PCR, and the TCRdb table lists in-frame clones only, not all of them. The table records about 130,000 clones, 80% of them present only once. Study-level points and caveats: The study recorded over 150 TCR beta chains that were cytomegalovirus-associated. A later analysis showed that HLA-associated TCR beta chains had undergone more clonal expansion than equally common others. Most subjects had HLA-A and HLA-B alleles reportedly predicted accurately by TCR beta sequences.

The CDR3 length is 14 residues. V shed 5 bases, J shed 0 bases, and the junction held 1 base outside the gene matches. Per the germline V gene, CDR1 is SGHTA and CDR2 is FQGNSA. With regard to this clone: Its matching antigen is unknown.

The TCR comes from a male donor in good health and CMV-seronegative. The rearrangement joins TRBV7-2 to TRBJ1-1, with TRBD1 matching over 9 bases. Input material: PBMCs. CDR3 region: CASSRDRVNTEAFF. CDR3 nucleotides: TGTGCCAGCAGCCGGGACAGGGTGAACACTGAAGCTTTCTTT.